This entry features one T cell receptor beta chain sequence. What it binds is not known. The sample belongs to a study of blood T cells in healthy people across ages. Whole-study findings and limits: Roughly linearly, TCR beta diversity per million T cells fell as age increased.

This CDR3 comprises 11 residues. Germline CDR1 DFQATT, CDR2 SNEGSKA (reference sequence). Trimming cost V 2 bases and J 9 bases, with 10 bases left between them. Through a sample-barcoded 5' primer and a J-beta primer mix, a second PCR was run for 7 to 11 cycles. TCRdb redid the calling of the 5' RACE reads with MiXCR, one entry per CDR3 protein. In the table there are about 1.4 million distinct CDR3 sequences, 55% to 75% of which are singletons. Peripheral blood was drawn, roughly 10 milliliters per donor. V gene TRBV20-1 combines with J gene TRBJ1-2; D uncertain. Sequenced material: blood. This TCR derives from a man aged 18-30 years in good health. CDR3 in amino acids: CSARTSGSYTF. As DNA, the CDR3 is TGCAGTGCTAGAACCTCAGGAAGCTACACCTTC.